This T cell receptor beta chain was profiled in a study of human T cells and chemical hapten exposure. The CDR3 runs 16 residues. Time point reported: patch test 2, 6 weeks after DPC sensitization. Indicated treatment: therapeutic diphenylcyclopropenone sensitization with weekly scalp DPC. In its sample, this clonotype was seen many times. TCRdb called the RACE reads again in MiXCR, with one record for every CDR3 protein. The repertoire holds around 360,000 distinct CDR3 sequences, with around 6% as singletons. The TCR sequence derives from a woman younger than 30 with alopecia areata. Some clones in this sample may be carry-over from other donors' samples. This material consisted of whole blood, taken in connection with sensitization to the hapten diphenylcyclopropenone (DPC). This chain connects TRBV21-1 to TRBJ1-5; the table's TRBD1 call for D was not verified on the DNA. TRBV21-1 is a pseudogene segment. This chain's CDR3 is CASSNPGDSSNQPQHF. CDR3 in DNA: TGTGCCAGCAGCAACCCAGGGGACAGTAGCAATCAGCCCCAGCATTTT.